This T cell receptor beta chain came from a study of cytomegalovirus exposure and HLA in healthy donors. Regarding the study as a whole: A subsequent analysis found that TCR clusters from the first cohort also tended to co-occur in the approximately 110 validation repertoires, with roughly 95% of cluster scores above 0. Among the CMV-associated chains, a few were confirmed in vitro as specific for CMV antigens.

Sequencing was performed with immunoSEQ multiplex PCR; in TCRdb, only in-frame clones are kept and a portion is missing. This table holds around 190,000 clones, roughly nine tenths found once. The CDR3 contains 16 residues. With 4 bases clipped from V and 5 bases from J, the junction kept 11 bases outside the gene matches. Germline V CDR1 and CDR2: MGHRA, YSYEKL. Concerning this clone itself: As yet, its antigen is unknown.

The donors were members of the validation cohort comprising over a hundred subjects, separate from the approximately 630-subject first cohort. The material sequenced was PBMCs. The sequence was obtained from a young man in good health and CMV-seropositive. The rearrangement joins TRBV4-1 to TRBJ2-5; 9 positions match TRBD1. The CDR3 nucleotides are TGCGCCAGCAGCCCCCGACAGGGGGGGATACGTGAGACCCAGTACTTC. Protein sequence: CASSPRQGGIRETQYF.